The TCR beta chain under discussion was sequenced for a study of T cell changes during pregnancy in multiple sclerosis. Profiling relied on immunoSEQ multiplex PCR, and the TCRdb table lists in-frame clones only, not all of them. The top ten clones hold less than 2% of a sample with approximately 94,000 clones, around 93% of them seen once. There are 15 residues in the CDR3. V was trimmed by 4 bases and J by 3 bases, leaving 17 bases between them. CDR1 is SGHDT, CDR2 YYEEEE, per germline. This specimen was peripheral blood, taken after pregnancy. This chain links TRBV5-6 with TRBJ2-7, with TRBD1 as a possible D gene (6 bases). The sequence was obtained from a female donor with multiple sclerosis, enrolled in a pregnancy study. The CDR3 DNA follows: TGTGCCAGCAGCCAGACAGGAGTAGACAGCTACGAGCAGTACTTC. Translation gives CASSQTGVDSYEQYF.